The 29 T cell receptor beta chains in this list originate from one sample, sequenced in a study of graft-versus-host responses after intestinal transplantation. Antigen specificity for these receptors is unknown. TCRdb's copy holds only in-frame clones and misses some; the assay was immunoSEQ multiplex PCR. The data show 70,000 to 75,000 clones, 89% seen once. Sequencing used unstimulated CD8+ T cells sorted from spleen or lymph node cells, obtained before intestinal transplant. The receptors here all came from a human donor who received an intestinal transplant.

The genes are TRBV6-6 and TRBJ2-7; TRBD1 is a possible D gene (5 bases). The CDR3 sequence is 16 residues long. V was clipped by 5 bases and J by 7 bases, with 24 bases between them. The germline V gene has CDR1 MNHNY and CDR2 SVGAGI (reference sequence). CDR3 in DNA: TGTGCCAGCAGTCCAGGGCTCCCAGAGGCCTACGTGGAGCAGTACTTC. Protein: CASSPGLPEAYVEQYF.

The table lists this clone with a count of one. The chain employs TRBV7-2 and TRBJ2-1; the D gene is possibly TRBD2 (6 bases). V was clipped by 3 bases and J by 10 bases, with 7 bases between them. The V gene's germline CDR1 is SGHTA and CDR2 FQGNSA. The CDR3 length is 11 residues. CDR3 bases: TGTGCCAGCAGCTTTGGACTAGAGCAGTTCTTC. Translating it yields CASSFGLEQFF.

This chain links TRBV11-2 with TRBJ2-7, with 13 bases that match TRBD2. The V and J ends lost 5 bases and 6 bases, in that order; junction bases with no gene match: 10. The CDR3 has 16 amino acids. Germline values: CDR1 SGHAT, CDR2 FQNNGV. The CDR3 loop is CASSPPGLAGVVEQYF. The CDR3 DNA reads TGTGCCAGCAGCCCACCTGGACTAGCGGGAGTAGTCGAGCAGTACTTC.

The chain joins TRBV6-4 to TRBJ2-1; 9 bases agree with TRBD2. The germline V gene encodes CDR1 MRHNA and CDR2 SNTAGT. This CDR3 comprises 15 residues. V lost 5 bases, J lost 5 bases, and 7 bases stayed unmatched. CDR3 nucleotide sequence: TGTGCCAGCAGTTTAGCGGGGGACGGCCACAATGAGCAGTTCTTC. Translation gives CASSLAGDGHNEQFF.

Only one count was recorded for this clone. The chain links TRBV7-9 to TRBJ2-7; tentatively, D is TRBD1 (6 bases). The germline gives CDR1 SEHNR, CDR2 FQNEAQ (reference sequence). Trimming left V 1 base short and J 3 bases short, with 10 bases between. The CDR3 consists of 14 residues. CDR3 in amino acids: CASSLGEGDYEQYF. In DNA form, the CDR3 reads TGTGCCAGCAGCTTAGGCGAGGGGGACTACGAGCAGTACTTC.

The chain is built from TRBV28 and TRBJ2-5; D may be TRBD2 (6 bases). The CDR3 loop spans 14 amino acids. Germline-derived CDR1 and CDR2 are MDHEN and SYDVKM. V lost 2 bases and J 2 bases, leaving 9 bases between the germline ends. The CDR3 protein is CASSLERAQETQYF. As DNA, the CDR3 is TGTGCCAGCAGTTTAGAGCGGGCTCAAGAGACCCAGTACTTC.

This sequence joins TRBV29-1 and TRBJ2-7; 10 nucleotides line up with TRBD2. Unmatched junction bases numbered 18, after V lost 7 bases and J lost 6 bases. Germline CDR1 and CDR2: SQVTM and ANQGSEA. The CDR3 runs 16 residues. The CDR3 reads CSARGLAGVPLSEQYF. The DNA of the CDR3 is TGCAGCGCACGAGGTCTAGCGGGAGTCCCCCTAAGCGAGCAGTACTTC.

CDR3 DNA sequence: TGTGCCAGCAGTTTCGGGACAGCAACGGCCTACGAGCAGTACTTC. The encoded protein is CASSFGTATAYEQYF. The chain joins TRBV27 to TRBJ2-7; 7 nucleotides line up with TRBD1. The junction had 7 bases not matched to a gene; V was cut back by 3 bases and J by 2 bases. This CDR3 is built from 15 residues. Per the germline V gene, CDR1 is MNHEY and CDR2 is SMNVEV (reference sequence).

The CDR3: CASGSGFLTVDEQYF. CDR3 coding DNA: TGTGCCAGCGGTTCAGGGTTCCTGACCGTGGACGAGCAGTACTTC. This chain links TRBV28 with TRBJ2-7; D might be TRBD1 (5 bases). The CDR3 is made up of 15 amino acids. Germline V gene sequence: CDR1 MDHEN, CDR2 SYDVKM. V gave up 8 bases and J gave up 5 bases, with 22 bases separating them. The complete variable domain, with remaining parts taken from reference TRBV28 and TRBJ2-7, reads DVKVTQSSRYLVKRTGEKVFLECVQDMDHENMFWYRQDPGLGLRLIYFSYDVKMKEKGDIPEGYSVSREKKERFSLILESASTNQTSMYLCASGSGFLTVDEQYFGPGTRLTVT.

J is TRBJ2-1 and V is TRBV7-9, with TRBD2 identical over 11 bases. The junction had 14 bases not matched to a gene; V was cut back by 4 bases and J by 12 bases. This CDR3 comprises 16 residues. Germline V gene data show CDR1 as SEHNR and CDR2 as FQNEAQ (reference sequence). The CDR3 loop is CASSCMGTSGLEGQFF. Written as DNA, the CDR3 is TGTGCCAGCAGCTGTATGGGGACTAGCGGATTGGAGGGGCAGTTCTTC.

The chain couples TRBV19 to TRBJ2-1; tentatively, D is TRBD2 (5 bases). Trimming removed 11 bases from V and 6 bases from J, with 20 bases in between. The CDR3 sequence is 14 residues long. Germline CDR1 LNHDA, CDR2 SQIVND (reference sequence). Written as DNA, the CDR3 is TGTGCCGGGCTAGCTCCAGAGGGTCCCAATGAGCAGTTCTTC. As protein: CAGLAPEGPNEQFF.

CDR3 coding DNA: TGTGCCAGCAGCTTTGGGATAGCGGGGGATGAGCAGTTCTTC. This translates into CASSFGIAGDEQFF. The chain uses TRBV7-9 and TRBJ2-1, with TRBD2 matching over 9 bases. With V trimmed by 3 bases and J by 8 bases, 5 bases remained unmatched. CDR1 and CDR2 (germline): SEHNR, FQNEAQ (reference sequence). CDR3 length: 14 residues.

To note about this clone: Other DNA variants within this sample encode the same CDR3. The CDR3 is CASSLWPTGIGNEQFF. CDR3 bases: TGTGCCAGCAGTTTATGGCCCACAGGGATAGGAAATGAGCAGTTCTTC. The chain recombines TRBV27 with TRBJ2-1; a possible D gene is TRBD1 (6 bases). CDR1 and CDR2 (germline): MNHEY, SMNVEV (reference sequence). CDR3 length equals 16 residues. V lost 1 base, J lost 7 bases, and 17 bases lay in between.

This sequence joins TRBV5-4 and TRBJ2-3; 7 positions match TRBD1. Germline V CDR1 and CDR2: SGHNT, YYREEE (reference sequence). With 7 bases clipped from V and 10 bases from J, the junction kept 15 bases outside the gene matches. This CDR3 comprises 14 residues. Here the CDR3 DNA reads TGTGCCAGCTCTACCTTGGACAGGCGTGCGGCGCAGTATTTT. Protein product: CASSTLDRRAAQYF.

This rearrangement joins TRBV2 to TRBJ2-4; the D gene is possibly TRBD2 (5 bases). The CDR3 totals 15 residues. Per the germline V gene, CDR1 is SNHLY and CDR2 is FYNNEI. Between the trimmed V and J ends, which lost 0 bases and 2 bases, there was a span of 8 bases. CDR3 DNA sequence: TGTGCCAGCAGTGAAGCGAGGGCTCCCAAAAACATTCAGTACTTC. It codes for CASSEARAPKNIQYF.

The chain joins TRBV5-1 to TRBJ2-7; 10 bases line up with TRBD1. After removal of 4 bases from V and 0 bases from J, the junction contained 10 bases not matched to a gene. Per germline, CDR1 SGHRS and CDR2 YFSETQ. This CDR3 spans 17 amino acids. In DNA form, the CDR3 reads TGCGCCAGCAGCGCGTACCGGGACAGGGGACGCTCCTACGAGCAGTACTTC. This gives the protein CASSAYRDRGRSYEQYF.

The chain joins TRBV28 to TRBJ2-7, with D perhaps matching TRBD1 (5 bases). V lost 2 bases and J lost 4, with 18 bases in between. The germline V gene encodes CDR1 MDHEN and CDR2 SYDVKM. This CDR3 comprises 16 residues. The CDR3 sequence: CASSLKGPGLGYEQYF. CDR3 nucleotide sequence: TGTGCCAGCAGTTTAAAGGGTCCAGGGTTGGGGTACGAGCAGTACTTC.

The chain carries TRBV6-1 and TRBJ2-1; the D is unclear. Germline values: CDR1 MNHNS, CDR2 SASEGT. Deletions cut 0 bases from V and 4 bases from J, with 4 bases between. This CDR3 contains 13 residues. The CDR3 here is CASSEARYNEQFF. The CDR3 bases are TGTGCCAGCAGTGAAGCGCGGTACAATGAGCAGTTCTTC.

V and J are TRBV6-5 and TRBJ2-5, with a weak D call TRBD1 (7 bases). This CDR3 has 14 residues. Germline V gene data show CDR1 as MNHEY and CDR2 as SVGAGI. V gave up 6 bases and J gave up 4 bases, with 15 bases separating them. For the CDR3, the DNA is TGTGCCAGCAGCTTTGGAGGGACAGCAGAGACCCAGTACTTC. Translated: CASSFGGTAETQYF.

Only a few counts were recorded for this clone. The V call is TRBV10-2, the J call TRBJ2-1, with D tentatively TRBD2 (6 bases). The CDR3 consists of 13 residues. The germline V and J ends were trimmed by 7 bases and 2 bases, with 9 bases remaining between them. Germline assignment: CDR1 WSHSY and CDR2 SAAADI. CDR3 nucleotide sequence: TGCGCCAGCAACGCGGGGCCCTACAATGAGCAGTTCTTC. Translated: CASNAGPYNEQFF.

V usage is TRBV7-3 and J usage is TRBJ2-1, with 7 bases matching TRBD1. J gave up 1 base and V 5 bases, and 2 bases lay outside the gene matches. From germline, CDR1 is SGHTA and CDR2 FQGTGA. The CDR3 is 14 amino acids. The DNA of the CDR3 is TGTGCCAGCAGCCCAGGGGGATCCTACAATGAGCAGTTCTTC. It encodes CASSPGGSYNEQFF.

The rearrangement links TRBV2 to TRBJ2-1, with TRBD1 matching over 9 bases. CDR1 and CDR2 (germline): SNHLY, FYNNEI. V shed 8 bases and J 2 bases; nucleotides not matched to a gene: 7. This CDR3 is built from 15 residues. This CDR3 reads CASGGQGNAYNEQFF. DNA of the CDR3: TGTGCCAGCGGAGGACAGGGGAACGCCTACAATGAGCAGTTCTTC.

Only a few counts were recorded for this clone. The chain links TRBV5-1 to TRBJ2-1, with D possibly being TRBD2 (5 bases). V lost 5 bases and J lost 12, with 15 bases in between. Germline V gene sequence: CDR1 SGHRS, CDR2 YFSETQ. The CDR3 is made up of 12 amino acids. CDR3 sequence reads: CASRGLSRGQFF. In nucleotides, the CDR3 is TGCGCCAGCAGAGGACTGTCCCGGGGGCAGTTCTTC.

CDR3: CASRKLAGGPHEQYF. The DNA for the CDR3 is TGTGCCAGCAGGAAACTAGCGGGAGGGCCCCACGAGCAGTACTTC. The gene calls are TRBV6-1 and TRBJ2-7, with TRBD2 matching over 13 bases. The CDR3 is made up of 15 amino acids. V was pared by 6 bases and J by 5 bases, with 7 bases of the junction left unmatched. Germline V gene sequence: CDR1 MNHNS, CDR2 SASEGT.

V gene TRBV20-1 combines with J gene TRBJ1-2; D gene unclear. This CDR3 contains 11 residues. Germline V gene data show CDR1 as DFQATT and CDR2 as SNEGSKA (reference sequence). V gave up 6 bases and J gave up 2 bases, with 7 bases separating them. CDR3 protein: CSASVNYGYTF. Here the CDR3 DNA reads TGCAGTGCCTCGGTGAACTATGGCTACACCTTC.

This chain joins TRBV5-1 and TRBJ2-1; 9 bases fit TRBD2. Germline V lookup: CDR1 SGHRS, CDR2 YFSETQ. V was clipped by 5 bases and J by 16 bases; unmatched bases: 13. There are 13 residues in the CDR3. The CDR3 loop is CASRSLTSGRTFF. Written as DNA, the CDR3 is TGCGCCAGCAGATCGCTGACTAGCGGACGGACCTTCTTC. The full variable domain, rest sourced from reference TRBV5-1 and TRBJ2-1, is KAGVTQTPRYLIKTRGQQVTLSCSPISGHRSVSWYQQTPGQGLQFLFEYFSETQRNKGNFPGRFSGRQFSNSRSEMNVSTLELGDSALYLCASRSLTSGRTFFGPGTRLTVL.

This chain connects TRBV10-3 to TRBJ2-7, with no clear D. CDR1 and CDR2 from the germline V gene are ENHRY and SYGVKD. This CDR3 is built from 14 residues. The V and J ends lost 3 bases and 0 bases respectively, with 9 bases between them. This chain's CDR3 is CAISDPGSSYEQYF. As DNA, the CDR3 is TGTGCCATCAGTGACCCGGGTAGCTCCTACGAGCAGTACTTC.

The rearrangement joins TRBV6-5 to TRBJ1-2, with D possibly matching TRBD1 (6 bases). There are 12 residues in the CDR3. The germline V and J ends were trimmed by 5 bases and 8 bases, with 12 bases remaining between them. From germline, CDR1 is MNHEY and CDR2 SVGAGI. CDR3 amino acids: CASSRDTVGYTF. The CDR3, as DNA: TGTGCCAGCAGTCGGGACACCGTGGGCTACACCTTC.

The V and J genes are TRBV7-9 and TRBJ2-1; 7 nucleotides agree with TRBD2. CDR1 and CDR2 (germline): SEHNR, FQNEAQ (reference sequence). The CDR3 is made up of 15 amino acids. V lost 5 bases, J lost 5 bases, and 9 bases stayed unmatched. The CDR3 DNA reads TGTGCCAGCAGCACTACTAGCGTTTCTAACAATGAGCAGTTCTTC. Translating it yields CASSTTSVSNNEQFF. Using reference TRBV7-9 and TRBJ2-1 for the parts outside the CDR3, the full variable domain is DTGVSQNPRHKITKRGQNVTFRCDPISEHNRLYWYRQTLGQGPEFLTYFQNEAQLEKSRLLSDRFSAERPKGSFSTLEIQRTEQGDSAMYLCASSTTSVSNNEQFFGPGTRLTVL.